This T cell receptor beta chain emerged from a study of shared clonotypes between healthy human individuals. Study-wide context: Donors had three CD4 naive, three CD4 memory, two CD8 naive and one CD8 memory plate apiece.

Naive CD45RA+ and memory CD45RA-negative subsets were split from CD4+ cells. The CDR3 has 15 residues. Germline V CDR1 and CDR2: LNHDA, SQIVND (reference sequence). Trimming removed 11 bases from V and 4 bases from J, with 23 bases in between. The assay ran at deep level. Sorted-subset replicate PCRs used roughly 210 ng of genomic DNA. This amount corresponded to 30,000 to 35,000 T cell genomes. Clones were read by immunoSEQ multiplex PCR, and TCRdb kept only the in-frame ones, dropping some. The table shows 2 million to 2.5 million clones, with roughly 94% occurring only once. Sequencing was done on a sample of naive CD4+ T cells sorted from blood. The subset is: CD45RA+ positively selected. This TCR was recovered from a man between 18 and 29 years old in good health. The chain has TRBV19 and TRBJ1-2, with unresolved D. DNA for the CDR3: TGTGCCTCGAAACCAGCGGAGCTCGATGGCTATGGCTACACCTTC. Protein sequence: CASKPAELDGYGYTF.